The 23 T cell receptor beta chains below come from one sample, sequenced in a study of blood T cell repertoires in COVID-19. Measured with immunoSEQ multiplex PCR; TCRdb has only the in-frame clones, and not every one. In the table there are 99,000 or so clones, roughly 84% of which are singletons. Sequencing was carried out using peripheral blood. These receptors were collected from a man in his 70s with active or convalescent COVID-19.

CDR3: CASSYGQGYYGYTF. CDR3 bases: TGTGCCAGCAGTTACGGACAGGGGTACTATGGCTACACCTTC. The chain recombines TRBV6-2 or TRBV6-3 with TRBJ1-2; 9 bases line up with TRBD1. The CDR3 contains 14 residues. Looked up from germline, CDR1 is MNHEY and CDR2 is SVGEGT. V trimming: 2 bases; J trimming: 3 bases; junction bases outside the gene matches: 1.

Only one count was recorded for this clone. V usage is TRBV28 and J usage is TRBJ2-3; 14 bases line up with TRBD2. The V and J ends lost 4 bases and 5 bases, in that order; junction bases with no gene match: 5. Germline V gene lookup returns CDR1 MDHEN and CDR2 SYDVKM. The CDR3 totals 16 residues. This chain's CDR3 is CASSSGLAGVLDTQYF. The CDR3 DNA reads TGTGCCAGCAGTTCGGGACTAGCGGGGGTGTTAGATACGCAGTATTTT.

This chain connects TRBV28 to TRBJ2-5; D is perhaps TRBD2 (5 bases). This CDR3 spans 14 amino acids. Per the germline V gene, CDR1 is MDHEN and CDR2 is SYDVKM. Trimming took 1 base from V and 4 from J, leaving 10 bases between them. CDR3 loop: CASSLLVGGETQYF. CDR3 bases: TGTGCCAGCAGTTTATTGGTAGGAGGAGAGACCCAGTACTTC.

This chain links TRBV19 with TRBJ1-5; TRBD1 matches at 7 bases. Germline loops: CDR1 LNHDA, CDR2 SQIVND (reference sequence). This CDR3 has 16 amino acids. The J segment lost 0 bases and the V segment lost 3 bases, leaving 5 bases of the junction unmatched. CDR3 protein: CASSITGVFSNQPQHF. DNA of the CDR3: TGTGCCAGTAGTATTACAGGGGTGTTTAGCAATCAGCCCCAGCATTTT. The variable domain in full, with the rest retrieved from reference TRBV19 and TRBJ1-5, is DGGITQSPKYLFRKEGQNVTLSCEQNLNHDAMYWYRQDPGQGLRLIYYSQIVNDFQKGDIAEGYSVSREKKESFPLTVTSAQKNPTAFYLCASSITGVFSNQPQHFGDGTRLSIL.

The J gene is TRBJ2-7, the V gene TRBV19; 7 bases align to TRBD1. The CDR3 covers 14 residues. CDR1 is LNHDA, CDR2 SQIVND, per germline (reference sequence). V was pared by 4 bases and J by 3 bases, with 6 bases of the junction left unmatched. In DNA, the CDR3 is TGTGCCAGTAGTAAGGGACAGAGTGGCTACGAGCAGTACTTC. This codes for CASSKGQSGYEQYF. The whole variable domain, filled in from reference TRBV19 and TRBJ2-7, reads DGGITQSPKYLFRKEGQNVTLSCEQNLNHDAMYWYRQDPGQGLRLIYYSQIVNDFQKGDIAEGYSVSREKKESFPLTVTSAQKNPTAFYLCASSKGQSGYEQYFGPGTRLTVT.

V is TRBV6-5 and J is TRBJ1-2; 7 bases align to TRBD1. Looked up from germline, CDR1 is MNHEY and CDR2 is SVGAGI. This CDR3 has 15 amino acids. V trimming: 5 bases; J trimming: 8 bases; junction bases outside the gene matches: 14. In DNA, the CDR3 is TGTGCCAGCAGTACCAATTTCGACAGGGCAATGGGCTACACCTTC. Protein: CASSTNFDRAMGYTF.

This chain joins TRBV6-5 and TRBJ1-1; D remains unclear. Looked up from germline, CDR1 is MNHEY and CDR2 is SVGAGI. The CDR3 is 11 residues long. Trimming stripped 7 bases from V and 4 bases from J, with 7 bases between. CDR3 region: CASTRATEAFF. In nucleotides, the CDR3 is TGTGCCAGCACCCGAGCCACTGAAGCTTTCTTT.

This clone showed up just a few times. The chain links TRBV10-1 to TRBJ1-6, with TRBD1 identical over 8 bases. The CDR3 extends over 19 amino acids. Germline V gene data show CDR1 as WNHNN and CDR2 as SYGVQD (reference sequence). Losses at the gene ends were 4 bases for V and 6 bases for J; bases not matched to a gene: 17. In DNA form, the CDR3 reads TGCGCCAGCAGTGGTCAGGGGGCCAGCTGCGGGATCGTTAATTCACCCCTCCACTTT. Translated, it gives CASSGQGASCGIVNSPLHF.

The chain joins TRBV28 to TRBJ1-1; D is undetermined. The CDR3 contains 12 residues. The V end lost 5 bases, the J end lost 4 bases, and 8 bases lay between the germline ends. Germline V CDR1 and CDR2: MDHEN, SYDVKM. The DNA of the CDR3 is TGTGCCAGCAGTCTCAGTCGCACTGAAGCTTTCTTT. Its translation is CASSLSRTEAFF.

The J gene is TRBJ2-2, the V gene TRBV5-4; 10 bases align to TRBD1. This CDR3 is built from 16 residues. The V gene's germline CDR1 is SGHNT and CDR2 YYREEE (reference sequence). J was trimmed by 4 bases and V by 1 base; bases with no gene match: 4. The CDR3 here is CASSLPGQGSTGELFF. CDR3 DNA: TGTGCCAGCAGCTTGCCGGGACAGGGGAGCACCGGGGAGCTGTTTTTT.

The rearrangement joins TRBV6-6 to TRBJ2-3; D might be TRBD1 (6 bases). The CDR3 covers 17 residues. Trimming pared 5 bases from V and 0 bases from J, leaving 18 bases between. Per germline, CDR1 MNHNY and CDR2 SVGAGI (reference sequence). This CDR3 reads CASSPLLRQASTDTQYF. The CDR3 DNA reads as TGTGCCAGCAGTCCACTTCTACGACAGGCTAGCACAGATACGCAGTATTTT.

This chain connects TRBV7-9 to TRBJ2-5, with 10 positions matching TRBD1. J gave up 9 bases and V 3 bases, and 4 bases lay outside the gene matches. CDR1 SEHNR and CDR2 FQNEAQ come from the germline V gene (reference sequence). The CDR3 runs 13 residues. CDR3: CASSFGGTGAQYF. The CDR3 region has the DNA TGTGCCAGCAGCTTTGGAGGGACAGGGGCCCAGTACTTC.

This clone is a singleton in its sample. CDR3 amino acids: CASSLVPGVGPDTQYF. The CDR3 coding sequence is TGTGCCAGCAGCTTAGTTCCGGGGGTCGGGCCAGATACGCAGTATTTT. The chain couples TRBV7-9 to TRBJ2-3; weak D call: TRBD2 (6 bases). V was cut by 1 base and J by 4 bases, with 15 bases left in between. Germline loops: CDR1 SEHNR, CDR2 FQNEAQ (reference sequence). The CDR3 consists of 16 residues. The whole variable domain, remainder taken from reference TRBV7-9 and TRBJ2-3, is DTGVSQNPRHKITKRGQNVTFRCDPISEHNRLYWYRQTLGQGPEFLTYFQNEAQLEKSRLLSDRFSAERPKGSFSTLEIQRTEQGDSAMYLCASSLVPGVGPDTQYFGPGTRLTVL.

V usage is TRBV28 and J usage is TRBJ1-2; 8 bases match TRBD1. The CDR3 is 15 amino acids. Germline CDR1 and CDR2: MDHEN and SYDVKM. Losses at the gene ends were 2 bases for V and 4 bases for J; bases not matched to a gene: 6. The CDR3 DNA reads as TGTGCCAGCAGTTTAGAAGGACAGGGAGGCTATGGCTACACCTTC. Its protein product is CASSLEGQGGYGYTF.

This clone was counted between two and nine times. V is TRBV11-3 and J is TRBJ2-2, with 10 positions matching TRBD1. The CDR3 sequence is 15 residues long. The V and J ends lost 1 base and 4 bases, in that order; junction bases with no gene match: 0. Germline CDR1 reads SGHNT; CDR2 reads YENEEA. The CDR3 region has the DNA TGTGCCAGCAGCTTAGGGGACAGGGGCACCGGGGAGCTGTTTTTT. Encoded protein: CASSLGDRGTGELFF.

The V gene is TRBV5-1, the J gene TRBJ2-1; 11 nucleotides agree with TRBD2. This CDR3 is 15 amino acids long. V gave up 0 bases and J gave up 8 bases; unmatched junction bases: 4. From germline, CDR1 is SGHRS and CDR2 YFSETQ. DNA for the CDR3: TGCGCCAGCAGCTTGGGACTAGCGGGGTATGATGAGCAGTTCTTC. Encoded protein: CASSLGLAGYDEQFF.

The chain combines TRBV6-2 or TRBV6-3 with TRBJ1-5, with D possibly being TRBD1 (5 bases). This CDR3 region has 13 residues. Trimming left V 5 bases short and J 2 bases short, with 7 bases between. The V gene's germline CDR1 is MNHEY and CDR2 SVGEGT. The CDR3 is CASSTGRNQPQHF. The CDR3 DNA reads TGTGCCAGCAGTACAGGCCGCAATCAGCCCCAGCATTTT.

The chain links TRBV2 to TRBJ2-1; 14 bases agree with TRBD2. This CDR3 is 16 amino acids long. Germline CDR1 and CDR2: SNHLY and FYNNEI. V shed 3 bases, J shed 7 bases, and the junction held 5 bases outside the gene matches. For the CDR3, the DNA is TGTGCCAGCAGTGACGGACTAGCGGGGGGTGGAAATGAGCAGTTCTTC. This encodes CASSDGLAGGGNEQFF.

V and J are TRBV5-1 and TRBJ1-2; 7 bases map to TRBD1. After removal of 1 base from V and 2 bases from J, the junction contained 5 bases not matched to a gene. Germline V gene sequence: CDR1 SGHRS, CDR2 YFSETQ. The length of the CDR3 is 15 residues. DNA of the CDR3: TGCGCCAGCAGCTTGACAGGGGAGGCCAACTATGGCTACACCTTC. Translating gives CASSLTGEANYGYTF.

This clone has just one count. V usage is TRBV10-3 and J usage is TRBJ2-3; 7 bases fit TRBD1. With V trimmed by 6 bases and J by 2 bases, 8 bases remained unmatched. Germline CDR1 and CDR2: ENHRY and SYGVKD. This CDR3 contains 15 residues. In nucleotides, the CDR3 is TGTGCCATCAGGTCGTCAGGGGGATACACAGATACGCAGTATTTT. This encodes CAIRSSGGYTDTQYF.

This chain links TRBV27 with TRBJ2-3, with a possible D match to TRBD2 (6 bases). This CDR3 has 13 amino acids. Trimming took off 7 bases at V and 9 bases at J, with 17 bases between the two ends. Germline V gives CDR1 MNHEY, CDR2 SMNVEV (reference sequence). CDR3 sequence reads: CASMRLELRTQYF. DNA for the CDR3: TGTGCCAGCATGCGACTAGAGTTACGGACGCAGTATTTT.

On this clone itself: The junction and the germline gene differ at one end; a read error may be behind it. This chain joins TRBV5-1 and TRBJ1-1; 7 bases align to TRBD1. The CDR3 is 14 residues long. Germline CDR1 and CDR2: SGHRS and YFSETQ. The CDR3 DNA follows: TGCGCCAGCCAGGGACAGACGGGGAACAGTGAAGCTTTCTTT. This encodes CASQGQTGNSEAFF.

The gene calls are TRBV19 and TRBJ2-7, with TRBD1 matching 7 bases. Trimming removed 5 bases from V and 4 bases from J; junction bases left unmatched: 8. The CDR3 runs 14 residues. CDR1 is LNHDA, CDR2 SQIVND, per germline (reference sequence). The CDR3 DNA follows: TGTGCCAGTAGTGAACTGGGCAGGGGGTACGAGCAGTACTTC. Amino acids: CASSELGRGYEQYF. Drawing the rest from reference TRBV19 and TRBJ2-7, the complete variable domain is DGGITQSPKYLFRKEGQNVTLSCEQNLNHDAMYWYRQDPGQGLRLIYYSQIVNDFQKGDIAEGYSVSREKKESFPLTVTSAQKNPTAFYLCASSELGRGYEQYFGPGTRLTVT.